A selection of T cell receptor beta chains follows, all from one sample in a study of cytotoxic CD8 clonotypes in ibrutinib-treated CLL. Assay used: immunoSEQ multiplex PCR; TCRdb lists only in-frame clones, some missing. The sample has roughly 180,000 clones; roughly 80% are singletons. This specimen consisted of PBMCs, obtained after 24 months of ibrutinib treatment. These receptors were collected from a human donor with chronic lymphocytic leukemia. Both conserved end residues are part of each CDR3. Fields, in order: J gene, V gene, CDR3 protein.

TRBJ2-7 | TRBV27 | CASRHTGFHEQYF
TRBJ2-3 | TRBV5-1 | CASSRGQTSGTDTQYF
TRBJ2-3 | TRBV5-5 | CASSLERGQGPTDTQYF
TRBJ2-2 | TRBV2 | CASSLRGRELFF
TRBJ1-6 | TRBV7-2 | CASSLSAGAANSPLHF
TRBJ2-7 | TRBV7-6 | CASSFSRSYEQYF
TRBJ2-5 | TRBV4-3 | CASSRGSGRGTETQYF
TRBJ1-1 | TRBV2 | CASSPGQGMTEAFF
TRBJ1-5 | TRBV28 | CASSELVPPQPQHF
TRBJ2-3 | TRBV19 | CASRQSGQGGIDTQYF
TRBJ2-7 | TRBV10-3 | CAISGQLTYEQYF
TRBJ2-1 | TRBV20-1 | CSARGLAQQFF
TRBJ1-5 | TRBV19 | CASSIRWGDNQPQHF
TRBJ2-7 | TRBV2 | CASMKGSYEQYF
TRBJ2-1 | TRBV27 | CASSLTYRDYNEQFF
TRBJ2-1 | TRBV5-1 | CASSLDRGRSYNEQFF
TRBJ1-1 | TRBV27 | CASSTVTGGTTEAFF
TRBJ2-3 | TRBV10-2 | CASSDPVAGTATDTQYF
TRBJ2-3 | TRBV19 | CASSLGASTDTQYF
TRBJ2-1 | TRBV28 | CASRTTGNPTYNEQFF
TRBJ1-5 | TRBV19 | CASSPARATAQPQHF
TRBJ1-4 | TRBV5-1 | CASSLQGAGEKLFF
TRBJ2-6 | TRBV11-2 | CASSSNRGNRFSGANVLTF
TRBJ2-1 | TRBV10-3 | CAISDGSMNEQFF
TRBJ2-7 | TRBV19 | CASSPESVNYEQYF
TRBJ1-5 | TRBV19 | CASSIQGSQPQHF
TRBJ1-4 | TRBV7-9 | CASSLAGTGGSTNEKLFF
TRBJ2-7 | TRBV6-5 | CASSDTTALGQYF
TRBJ2-1 | TRBV11-3 | CASSPGQGDHNEQFF
TRBJ1-5 | TRBV18 | CASSPGQGQGQPQHF
TRBJ2-3 | TRBV7-9 | CASSPKIRQGTDTQYF
TRBJ1-4 | TRBV9 | CASSAGDWDEKLFF
TRBJ2-2 | TRBV4-3 | CASNLAGGRNTGELFF
TRBJ2-5 | TRBV5-1 | CASSAPNQETQYF
TRBJ2-5 | TRBV7-2 | CAEGQRETQYF
TRBJ2-3 | TRBV7-2 | CASSLGSGDTQYF
TRBJ1-4 | TRBV5-4 | CASSPGFRPDEKLFF
TRBJ2-7 | TRBV19 | CASSVQAGGRYEQYF
TRBJ1-2 | TRBV6-5 | CASSSRPGGYGYTF
TRBJ1-2 | TRBV30 | CAWSVRGGRDTF
TRBJ2-3 | TRBV7-2 | CASRRRGHSTDTQYF
TRBJ2-2 | TRBV11-3 | CASSPGGHGTGELFF
TRBJ2-5 | TRBV7-2 | CASSRGVLETQYF
TRBJ2-3 | TRBV7-9 | CASSSGAVSTDTQYF
TRBJ2-1 | TRBV7-2 | CASSLGASTGTSQGEQFF
TRBJ1-2 | TRBV18 | CASSPVELGGYTF
TRBJ1-5 | TRBV5-1 | CASSSGTGVAQPQHF
TRBJ1-1 | TRBV6-5 | CARVMNTEAFF
TRBJ2-5 | TRBV5-6 | CASSPLRGGVGETQYF
TRBJ1-2 | TRBV10-2 | CASSAGVYGYTF
TRBJ1-3 | TRBV19 | CASSTRAPGDTIYF
TRBJ2-7 | TRBV7-6 | CASRTKTGTGVYEQYF